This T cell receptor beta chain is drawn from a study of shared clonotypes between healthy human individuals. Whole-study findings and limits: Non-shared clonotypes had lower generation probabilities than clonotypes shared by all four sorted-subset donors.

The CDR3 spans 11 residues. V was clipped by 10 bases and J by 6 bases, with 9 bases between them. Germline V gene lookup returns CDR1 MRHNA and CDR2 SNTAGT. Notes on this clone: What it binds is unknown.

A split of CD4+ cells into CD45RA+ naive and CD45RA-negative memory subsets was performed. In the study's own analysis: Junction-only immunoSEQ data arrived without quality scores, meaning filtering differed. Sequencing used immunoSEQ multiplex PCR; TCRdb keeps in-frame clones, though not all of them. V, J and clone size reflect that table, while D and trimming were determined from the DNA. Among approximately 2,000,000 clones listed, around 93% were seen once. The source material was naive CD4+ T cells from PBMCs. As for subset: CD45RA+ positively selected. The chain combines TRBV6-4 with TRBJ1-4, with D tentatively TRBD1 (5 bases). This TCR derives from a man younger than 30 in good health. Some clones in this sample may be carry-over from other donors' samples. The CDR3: CAIGTHEKLFF. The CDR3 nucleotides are TGTGCCATCGGGACTCATGAAAAACTGTTTTTT.